The clone carrying this T cell receptor (beta chain) appeared a few times. Its antigen is still unknown. The data are from a study of T-cell memory formation after mild COVID-19. The wider study: Largely donor-specific sequence clusters came from a couple of donors. Study conclusions and caveats: Clones that shrank (day 15 to 85) were balanced CD4/CD8, whereas later expanders leaned CD4+. Shrinking CD4+ clones were chiefly CM and EM; CD8+ ones were chiefly EMRA.

5'RACE with constant-segment primers yielded barcoded, UMI-tagged TCR alpha and TCR beta cDNA libraries. One entry per CDR3 protein results from TCRdb running MiXCR on the 5' RACE reads. The repertoire holds a few hundred thousand distinct CDR3 sequences, 7.5% to 10% seen once, with approximately 20% in the top ten. Between the trimmed V and J ends, which lost 0 bases and 4 bases, there was a span of 15 bases. The CDR3 extends over 16 amino acids. Germline CDR1 and CDR2: SGHRS and YFSETQ. This TCR was recovered from a man aged 18 to 29 who had mild COVID-19 (a few samples of this study predate the infection). Cell type and time point are not known. V gene TRBV5-1 combines with J gene TRBJ2-3; unclear D gene. The sample comprised PBMCs or a T cell subset sorted from them (not recorded which). CDR3 protein: CASSLEGMSFSDTQYF. The CDR3 DNA reads as TGCGCCAGCAGCTTGGAAGGGATGAGTTTTTCAGATACGCAGTATTTT.